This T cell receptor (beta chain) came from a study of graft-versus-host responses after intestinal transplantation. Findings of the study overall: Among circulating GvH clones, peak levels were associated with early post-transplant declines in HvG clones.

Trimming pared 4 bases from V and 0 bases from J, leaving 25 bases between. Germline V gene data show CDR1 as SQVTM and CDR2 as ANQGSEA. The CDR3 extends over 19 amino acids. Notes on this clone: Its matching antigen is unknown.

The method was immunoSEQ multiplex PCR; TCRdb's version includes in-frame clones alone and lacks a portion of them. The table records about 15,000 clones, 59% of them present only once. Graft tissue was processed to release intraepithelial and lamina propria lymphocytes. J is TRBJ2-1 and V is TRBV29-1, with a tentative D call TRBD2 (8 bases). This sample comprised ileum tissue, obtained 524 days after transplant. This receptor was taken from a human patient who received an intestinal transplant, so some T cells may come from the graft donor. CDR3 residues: CSVAGGDSSLRGSYNEQFF. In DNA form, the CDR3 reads TGCAGCGTTGCGGGGGGGGACAGTTCCTTACGGGGCTCCTACAATGAGCAGTTCTTC.